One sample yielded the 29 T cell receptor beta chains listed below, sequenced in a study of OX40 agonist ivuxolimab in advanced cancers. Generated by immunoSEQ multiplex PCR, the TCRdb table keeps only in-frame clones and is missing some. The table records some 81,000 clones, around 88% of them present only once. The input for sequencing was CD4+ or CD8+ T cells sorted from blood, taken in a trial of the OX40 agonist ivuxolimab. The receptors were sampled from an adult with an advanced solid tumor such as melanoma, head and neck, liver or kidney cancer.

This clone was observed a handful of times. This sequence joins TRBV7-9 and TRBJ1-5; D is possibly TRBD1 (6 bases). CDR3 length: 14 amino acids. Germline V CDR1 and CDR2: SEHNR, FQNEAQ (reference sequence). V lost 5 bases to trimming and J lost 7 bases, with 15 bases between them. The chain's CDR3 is CASSHGGTKQPQHF. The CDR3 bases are TGTGCCAGCAGCCATGGAGGGACAAAACAGCCCCAGCATTTT. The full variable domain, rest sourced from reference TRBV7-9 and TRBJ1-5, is DTGVSQNPRHKITKRGQNVTFRCDPISEHNRLYWYRQTLGQGPEFLTYFQNEAQLEKSRLLSDRFSAERPKGSFSTLEIQRTEQGDSAMYLCASSHGGTKQPQHFGDGTRLSIL.

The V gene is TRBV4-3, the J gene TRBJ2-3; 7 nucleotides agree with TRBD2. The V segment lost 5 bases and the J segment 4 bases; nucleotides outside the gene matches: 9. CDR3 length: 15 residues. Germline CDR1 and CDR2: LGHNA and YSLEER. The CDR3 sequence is CASSLGLVRADTQYF. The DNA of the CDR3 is TGCGCCAGCAGCTTAGGACTAGTTAGGGCAGATACGCAGTATTTT.

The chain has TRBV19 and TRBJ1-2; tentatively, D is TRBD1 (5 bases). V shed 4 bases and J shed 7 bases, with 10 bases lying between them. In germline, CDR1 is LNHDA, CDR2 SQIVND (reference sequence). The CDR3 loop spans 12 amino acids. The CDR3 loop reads CASSKAGGGYTF. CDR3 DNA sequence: TGTGCCAGTAGTAAAGCGGGGGGTGGCTACACCTTC.

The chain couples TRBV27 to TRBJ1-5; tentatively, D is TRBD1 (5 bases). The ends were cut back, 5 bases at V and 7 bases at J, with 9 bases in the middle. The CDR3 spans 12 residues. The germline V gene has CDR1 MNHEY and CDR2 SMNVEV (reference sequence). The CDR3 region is CASSTSGQPQHF. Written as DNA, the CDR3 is TGTGCCAGCAGTACATCAGGGCAGCCCCAGCATTTT.

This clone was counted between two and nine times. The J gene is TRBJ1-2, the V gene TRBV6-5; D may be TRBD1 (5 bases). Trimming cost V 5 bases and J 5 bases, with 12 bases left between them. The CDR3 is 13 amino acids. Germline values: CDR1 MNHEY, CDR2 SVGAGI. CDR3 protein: CASSPGRGYGYTF. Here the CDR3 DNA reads TGTGCCAGCAGTCCAGGGCGGGGGTATGGCTACACCTTC.

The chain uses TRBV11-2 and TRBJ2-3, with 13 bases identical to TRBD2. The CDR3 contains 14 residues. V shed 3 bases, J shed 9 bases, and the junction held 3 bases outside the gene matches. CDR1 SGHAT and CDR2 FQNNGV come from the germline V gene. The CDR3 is CASSLGLAGSTQYF. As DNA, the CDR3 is TGTGCCAGCAGCTTGGGACTAGCGGGATCCACGCAGTATTTT.

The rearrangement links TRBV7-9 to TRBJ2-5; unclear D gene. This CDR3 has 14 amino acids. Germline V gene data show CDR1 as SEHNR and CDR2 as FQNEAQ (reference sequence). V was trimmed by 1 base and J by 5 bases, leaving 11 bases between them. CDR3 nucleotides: TGTGCCAGCAGCTTAGGAATTAGCAGGGAGACCCAGTACTTC. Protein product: CASSLGISRETQYF.

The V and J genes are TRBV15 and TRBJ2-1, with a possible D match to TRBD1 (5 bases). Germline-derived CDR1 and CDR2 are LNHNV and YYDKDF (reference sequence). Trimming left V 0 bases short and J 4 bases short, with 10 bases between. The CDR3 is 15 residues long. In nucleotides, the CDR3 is TGTGCCACCAGCAGAGATACAGGACCTTACAATGAGCAGTTCTTC. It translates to CATSRDTGPYNEQFF.

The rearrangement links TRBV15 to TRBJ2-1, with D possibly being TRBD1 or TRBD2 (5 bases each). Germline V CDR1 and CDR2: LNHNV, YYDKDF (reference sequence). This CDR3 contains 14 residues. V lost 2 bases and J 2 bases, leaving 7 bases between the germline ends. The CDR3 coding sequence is TGTGCCACCAGCAGAAGGGACGCCTACAATGAGCAGTTCTTC. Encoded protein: CATSRRDAYNEQFF. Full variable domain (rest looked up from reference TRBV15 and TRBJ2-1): DAMVIQNPRYQVTQFGKPVTLSCSQTLNHNVMYWYQQKSSQAPKLLFHYYDKDFNNEADTPDNFQSRRPNTSFCFLDIRSPGLGDTAMYLCATSRRDAYNEQFFGPGTRLTVL.

The CDR3 coding sequence is TGCGCCAGCAGCACCCAGACTAGCGGGGCCTACAATGAGCAGTTCTTC. Translation: CASSTQTSGAYNEQFF. The gene calls are TRBV5-1 and TRBJ2-1, with TRBD2 matching over 11 bases. In germline, CDR1 is SGHRS, CDR2 YFSETQ. This CDR3 is built from 16 residues. The junction had 5 bases not matched to a gene; V was cut back by 4 bases and J by 2 bases.

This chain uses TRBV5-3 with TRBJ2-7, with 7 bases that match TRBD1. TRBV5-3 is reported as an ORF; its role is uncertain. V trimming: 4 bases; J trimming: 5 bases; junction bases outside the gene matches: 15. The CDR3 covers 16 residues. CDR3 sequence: CARSRVLNRGSDEQYF. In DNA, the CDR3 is TGTGCCAGAAGCAGAGTATTGAACAGGGGCAGCGACGAGCAGTACTTC.

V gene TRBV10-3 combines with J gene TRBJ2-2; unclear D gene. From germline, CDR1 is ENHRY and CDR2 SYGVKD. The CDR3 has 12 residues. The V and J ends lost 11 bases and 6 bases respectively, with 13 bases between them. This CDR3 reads CASTPVPGELFF. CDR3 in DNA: TGTGCCTCAACGCCGGTCCCCGGGGAGCTGTTTTTT.

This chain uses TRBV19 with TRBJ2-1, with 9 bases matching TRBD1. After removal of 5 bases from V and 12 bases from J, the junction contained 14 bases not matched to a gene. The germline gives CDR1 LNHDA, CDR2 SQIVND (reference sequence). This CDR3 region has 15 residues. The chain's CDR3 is CASSSPGQGGIGQFF. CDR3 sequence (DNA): TGTGCCAGTAGTTCACCGGGACAGGGAGGGATTGGGCAGTTCTTC.

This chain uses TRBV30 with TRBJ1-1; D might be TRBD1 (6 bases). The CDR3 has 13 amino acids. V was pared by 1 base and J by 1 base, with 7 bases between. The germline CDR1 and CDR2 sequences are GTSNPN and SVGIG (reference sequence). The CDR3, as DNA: TGTGCCTGGAGTGGGGGGGCGAACACTGAAGCTTTCTTT. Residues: CAWSGGANTEAFF.

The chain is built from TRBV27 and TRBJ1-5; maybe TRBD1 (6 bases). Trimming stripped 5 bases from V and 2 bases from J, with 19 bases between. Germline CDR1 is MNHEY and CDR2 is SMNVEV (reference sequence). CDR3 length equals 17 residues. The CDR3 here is CASSKLTGWEGNQPQHF. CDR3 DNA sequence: TGTGCCAGCAGTAAACTAACAGGGTGGGAAGGCAATCAGCCCCAGCATTTT.

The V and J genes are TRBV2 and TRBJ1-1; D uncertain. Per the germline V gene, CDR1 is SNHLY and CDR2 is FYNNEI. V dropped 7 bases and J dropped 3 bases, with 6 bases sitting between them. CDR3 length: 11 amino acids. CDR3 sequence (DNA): TGTGCCAGCAAGTACGACACTGAAGCTTTCTTT. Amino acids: CASKYDTEAFF.

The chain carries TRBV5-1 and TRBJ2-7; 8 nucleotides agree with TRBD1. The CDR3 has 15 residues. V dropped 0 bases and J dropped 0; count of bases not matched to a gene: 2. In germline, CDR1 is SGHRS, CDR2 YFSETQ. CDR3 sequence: CASSLGQGISYEQYF. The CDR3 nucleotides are TGCGCCAGCAGCTTGGGACAGGGGATCTCCTACGAGCAGTACTTC.

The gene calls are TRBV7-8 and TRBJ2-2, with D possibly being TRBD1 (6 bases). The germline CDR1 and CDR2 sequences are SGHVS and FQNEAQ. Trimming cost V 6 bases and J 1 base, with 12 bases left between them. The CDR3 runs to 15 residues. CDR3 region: CASRQGQWNTGELFF. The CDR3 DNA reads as TGTGCCAGCAGGCAAGGACAGTGGAACACCGGGGAGCTGTTTTTT. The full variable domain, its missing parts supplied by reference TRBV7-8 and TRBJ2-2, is GAGVSQSPRYKVAKRGQDVALRCDPISGHVSLFWYQQALGQGPEFLTYFQNEAQLDKSGLPSDRFFAERPEGSVSTLKIQRTQQEDSAVYLCASRQGQWNTGELFFGEGSRLTVL.

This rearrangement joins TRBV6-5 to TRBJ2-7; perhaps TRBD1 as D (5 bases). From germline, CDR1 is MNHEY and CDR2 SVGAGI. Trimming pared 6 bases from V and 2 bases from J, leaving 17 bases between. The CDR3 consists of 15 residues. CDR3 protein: CASREHRHPPYEQYF. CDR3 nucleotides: TGTGCCAGCAGGGAACACAGGCATCCTCCCTACGAGCAGTACTTC.

The CDR3 DNA reads TGTGCCAGCAGCCGTGATGGGGGATTATATCAGAACACCGGGGAGCTGTTTTTT. Translating gives CASSRDGGLYQNTGELFF. The chain employs TRBV4-2 and TRBJ2-2; D is tentatively TRBD1 or TRBD2 (5 bases each). Germline V gene data show CDR1 as LGHNA and CDR2 as YNFKEQ. Trimming took 4 bases from V and 1 from J, leaving 19 bases between them. This CDR3 has 18 residues.

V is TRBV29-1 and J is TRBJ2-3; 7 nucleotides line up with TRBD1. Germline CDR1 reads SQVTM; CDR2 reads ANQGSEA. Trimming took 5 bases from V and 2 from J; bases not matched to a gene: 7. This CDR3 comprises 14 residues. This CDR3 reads CSVFRTGLTDTQYF. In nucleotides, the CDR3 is TGCAGCGTTTTCAGGACAGGACTCACAGATACGCAGTATTTT.

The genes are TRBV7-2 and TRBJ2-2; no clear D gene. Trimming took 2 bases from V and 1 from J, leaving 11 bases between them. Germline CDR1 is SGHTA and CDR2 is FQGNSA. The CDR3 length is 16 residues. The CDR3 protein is CASSLRAVENTGELFF. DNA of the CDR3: TGTGCCAGCAGCTTAAGGGCGGTCGAGAACACCGGGGAGCTGTTTTTT.

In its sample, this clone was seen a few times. The CDR3, as DNA: TGTGCCAGCAGCCGTGGAGGGGGCGCAGCTTACGAGCAGTACTTC. This gives the protein CASSRGGGAAYEQYF. The V call is TRBV27, the J call TRBJ2-7; maybe TRBD1 (7 bases). The CDR3 length is 15 residues. Germline assignment: CDR1 MNHEY and CDR2 SMNVEV (reference sequence). Trimming left V 6 bases short and J 4 bases short, with 19 bases between.

CDR3 residues: CASSKGAKGNTIYF. Written as DNA, the CDR3 is TGTGCCAGCTCTAAGGGGGCGAAGGGAAACACCATATATTTT. The chain combines TRBV27 with TRBJ1-3, with 7 bases lining up with TRBD1. The CDR3 has 14 amino acids. Germline lookup yields CDR1 MNHEY and CDR2 SMNVEV (reference sequence). The trim removed 8 bases at V and 4 bases at J, leaving 8 bases unmatched.

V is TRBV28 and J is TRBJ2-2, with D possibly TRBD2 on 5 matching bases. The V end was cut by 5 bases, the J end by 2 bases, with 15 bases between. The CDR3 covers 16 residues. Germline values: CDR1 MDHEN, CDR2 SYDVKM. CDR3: CASSPGSAGNTGELFF. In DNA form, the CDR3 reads TGTGCCAGCAGTCCGGGGTCCGCGGGCAACACCGGGGAGCTGTTTTTT.

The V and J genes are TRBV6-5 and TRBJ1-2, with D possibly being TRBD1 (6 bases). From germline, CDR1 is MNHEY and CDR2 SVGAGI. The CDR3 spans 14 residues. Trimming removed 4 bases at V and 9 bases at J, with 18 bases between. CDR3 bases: TGTGCCAGCAGTTCAGAACAGGGAGGGAGGAGCTACACCTTC. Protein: CASSSEQGGRSYTF.

The CDR3 loop is CASSFGQDLPYGYTF. CDR3 DNA sequence: TGTGCCAGCAGCTTCGGACAGGACCTCCCCTATGGCTACACCTTC. This chain uses TRBV5-4 with TRBJ1-2; TRBD1 aligns across 7 bases. V trimming: 2 bases; J trimming: 4 bases; junction bases outside the gene matches: 8. CDR3 length: 15 amino acids. CDR1 is SGHNT and CDR2 is YYREEE in the germline V gene (reference sequence).

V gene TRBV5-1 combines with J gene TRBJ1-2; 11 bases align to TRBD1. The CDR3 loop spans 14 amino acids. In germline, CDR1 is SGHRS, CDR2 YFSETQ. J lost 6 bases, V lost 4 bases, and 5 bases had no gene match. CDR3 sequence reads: CASSQGQGADGYTF. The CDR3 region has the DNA TGCGCCAGCAGCCAAGGACAGGGGGCAGATGGCTACACCTTC.

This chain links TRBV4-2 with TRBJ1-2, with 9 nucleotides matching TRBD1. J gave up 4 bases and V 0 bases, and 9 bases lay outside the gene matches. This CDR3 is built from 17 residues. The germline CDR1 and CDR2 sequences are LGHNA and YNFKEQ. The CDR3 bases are TGTGCCAGCAGCCAAGATAGGAACAGGGGGCAAACCTATGGCTACACCTTC. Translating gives CASSQDRNRGQTYGYTF.